Each of the 7 T cell receptor beta chains below was sequenced from the same sample in a study of control samples from healthy donors and cancer patients. Method: immunoSEQ multiplex PCR; TCRdb's copy keeps in-frame clones and lacks some. The sample has some 410,000 clones, over 75% seen once; the top ten hold roughly 6.4%. Material for sequencing was PBMCs. The source is a man aged 40-49 years with head and neck cancer.

Turning to this clone: The same CDR3 is also encoded by other DNA sequences in this sample. The CDR3 is CASSLGGNTEAFF. CDR3 coding DNA: TGTGCCAGCAGCTTAGGCGGGAACACTGAAGCTTTCTTT. The rearrangement links TRBV11-3 to TRBJ1-1; D is unresolved. There are 13 residues in the CDR3. Looked up from germline, CDR1 is SGHNT and CDR2 is YENEEA. V was cut by 1 base and J by 1 base, with 4 bases left in between.

The rearrangement uses TRBV13 and TRBJ1-2, with D possibly TRBD1 on 5 matching bases. V lost 5 bases and J 6 bases, leaving 22 bases between the germline ends. The CDR3 is 16 residues long. Germline values: CDR1 PRHDT, CDR2 FYEKMQ (reference sequence). The CDR3 loop is CASSPEVGTALDGYTF. The CDR3 DNA is TGTGCCAGCAGCCCGGAAGTAGGGACCGCCTTGGATGGCTACACCTTC.

The chain recombines TRBV3-1 (or the pseudogene TRBV3-2) with TRBJ1-2, with D possibly being TRBD1 (5 bases). V was pared by 7 bases and J by 4 bases, with 16 bases between. The CDR3 loop spans 14 amino acids. Germline CDR1 LGHDT, CDR2 YNNKEL (reference sequence). The CDR3, as DNA: TGTGCCAGCACCGGGAGGGCAGGGAGCTATGGCTACACCTTC. This codes for CASTGRAGSYGYTF.

This sequence joins TRBV18 and TRBJ1-6; D ambiguous. The CDR3 runs to 13 residues. The germline gives CDR1 KGHSH, CDR2 LQKENI. V was clipped by 3 bases and J by 3 bases, with 3 bases between them. The CDR3 nucleotides read TGTGCCAGCTCACCGAACTATAATTCACCCCTCCACTTT. Its translation is CASSPNYNSPLHF.

J is TRBJ1-1 and V is TRBV27; D remains ambiguous. The CDR3 covers 15 residues. V was clipped by 2 bases and J by 4 bases, with 14 bases between them. The germline gives CDR1 MNHEY, CDR2 SMNVEV (reference sequence). CDR3 bases: TGTGCCAGCAGTTTACTCACCGGAGGGCCCACTGAAGCTTTCTTT. Its translation: CASSLLTGGPTEAFF.

V and J are TRBV7-3 and TRBJ2-2; D call uncertain. The ends were cut back, 0 bases at V and 1 base at J, with 9 bases in the middle. The CDR3 has 16 residues. From germline, CDR1 is SGHTA and CDR2 FQGTGA. The CDR3 loop is CASSLTQSGNTGELFF. CDR3 coding DNA: TGTGCCAGCAGCTTAACACAATCCGGGAACACCGGGGAGCTGTTTTTT.

This sequence joins TRBV21-1 and TRBJ2-7; TRBD1, the table's D call, was not compared with the DNA. TRBV21-1 is a known pseudogene. The CDR3 covers 16 residues. As DNA, the CDR3 is TGTGCCAGCAGCAAAGTCTCCCGGGACACTCCCTACGAGCAGTACTTC. Translating gives CASSKVSRDTPYEQYF.